The source of this TCR beta chain is a study of T cell changes during pregnancy in multiple sclerosis. This clone occurred once. Repertoires were generated with immunoSEQ multiplex PCR, while TCRdb's copy carries only in-frame clones and drops some. Of some 76,000 clones in the sample, over 90% were seen once. The CDR3 extends over 16 amino acids. V trimming: 5 bases; J trimming: 4 bases; junction bases outside the gene matches: 11. Germline lookup yields CDR1 MDHEN and CDR2 SYDVKM. V is TRBV28 and J is TRBJ1-2; 9 bases fit TRBD1. This receptor was identified in a female donor with multiple sclerosis, enrolled in a pregnancy study. Sequenced material: CD4+ T cells from peripheral blood mononuclear cells, taken after pregnancy. For the CDR3, the DNA is TGTGCCAGCAGTCCCCCCTCGGGACAGGGACCCTATGGCTACACCTTC. Protein sequence: CASSPPSGQGPYGYTF.